The 29 T cell receptor beta chains reported below all come from one sample, sequenced in a study of cytomegalovirus exposure and HLA in healthy donors. A multiplex PCR was run with 60 Vbeta primers and 13 Jbeta primers. Some clones are missing from TCRdb's copy, which holds only in-frame ones; the method was immunoSEQ multiplex PCR. The table lists tens of thousands of clones, around 81% of them singletons, with 1.5% to 2% in the top ten. The sequenced sample was PBMCs. The receptor source for this set is a woman under 40 in good health and CMV-seronegative.

This clone has only one observation. This chain connects TRBV4-1 to TRBJ2-6; D unresolved. Germline values: CDR1 MGHRA, CDR2 YSYEKL. The CDR3 sequence is 16 residues long. Trimming left V 3 bases short and J 0 bases short, with 9 bases between. The CDR3 coding sequence is TGCGCCAGCAGCCAGGCTTCTTACTCTGGGGCCAACGTCCTGACTTTC. It encodes CASSQASYSGANVLTF.

The rearrangement uses TRBV28 and TRBJ1-4; no firm D call. Trimming took off 5 bases at V and 3 bases at J, with 7 bases between the two ends. Germline V CDR1 and CDR2: MDHEN, SYDVKM. The CDR3 sequence is 13 residues long. The CDR3 DNA is TGTGCCAGCAGTCCCAGATCTAATGAAAAACTGTTTTTT. Translation: CASSPRSNEKLFF.

The rearrangement joins TRBV5-1 to TRBJ2-6; D is undetermined. The CDR3 loop spans 15 amino acids. V was cut by 4 bases and J by 4 bases, with 12 bases left in between. Per the germline V gene, CDR1 is SGHRS and CDR2 is YFSETQ. CDR3 protein: CASSQFHGGANVLTF. The CDR3 nucleotides are TGCGCCAGCAGCCAATTCCACGGGGGGGCCAACGTCCTGACTTTC.

Only one count was recorded for this clone. The rearrangement joins TRBV19 to TRBJ2-1; the match to TRBD1 covers 8 bases. This CDR3 comprises 13 residues. With V trimmed by 4 bases and J by 15 bases, 11 bases remained unmatched. CDR1 and CDR2 from the germline V gene are LNHDA and SQIVND (reference sequence). The CDR3 spells CASSTTGTGEGFF. The CDR3 DNA sequence: TGTGCCAGTAGTACGACCGGGACAGGAGAAGGGTTCTTC.

The rearrangement uses TRBV30 and TRBJ2-5; unclear D gene. The germline V gene encodes CDR1 GTSNPN and CDR2 SVGIG (reference sequence). The CDR3 runs to 10 residues. V was pared by 3 bases and J by 4 bases, with 3 bases between. CDR3 DNA: TGTGCCTGGAGGAGAGAGACCCAGTACTTC. Protein sequence: CAWRRETQYF.

The rearrangement links TRBV5-6 to TRBJ2-5; 9 nucleotides align to TRBD1. Germline lookup yields CDR1 SGHDT and CDR2 YYEEEE. V was clipped by 3 bases and J by 11 bases; unmatched bases: 2. The CDR3 spans 11 residues. This CDR3 is CASSSTGGQYF. In DNA, the CDR3 is TGTGCCAGCAGCTCGACAGGGGGACAGTACTTC.

The count of this clone is one. J is TRBJ2-7 and V is TRBV7-3; 7 bases agree with TRBD2. Germline lookup yields CDR1 SGHTA and CDR2 FQGTGA. The CDR3 extends over 15 amino acids. V shed 8 bases and J 0 bases; nucleotides not matched to a gene: 10. The CDR3 DNA sequence: TGTGCCAGCGCAGCTGGGGGAGGGAGCTCCTACGAGCAGTACTTC. As protein: CASAAGGGSSYEQYF.

The chain has TRBV15 and TRBJ2-7; TRBD1 agrees at 9 bases. Per germline, CDR1 LNHNV and CDR2 YYDKDF (reference sequence). V dropped 5 bases and J dropped 2; count of bases not matched to a gene: 4. The CDR3 consists of 14 residues. CDR3 region: CATSPRQGAYEQYF. In DNA, the CDR3 is TGTGCCACCAGCCCACGACAGGGGGCCTACGAGCAGTACTTC.

There are a few counts of this clone. At one end the junction does not follow the germline gene, possibly because of a read error. V and J are TRBV7-7 and TRBJ2-5, with 9 bases aligning to TRBD2. The last part of the DNA fits TRBJ2-7 better; the J call may be wrong. Germline CDR1 SSHAT, CDR2 FNYEAQ (reference sequence). The CDR3 totals 15 residues. The CDR3 region has the DNA TGTGCTAGCAGCTTAGGGGCTAGCGGGATAGACGAGCAGTACTTC. Translating it yields CASSLGASGIDEQYF.

This chain links TRBV6-6 with TRBJ2-7, with D maybe TRBD1 (6 bases). Trimming shortened V by 6 bases and J by 2 bases, and 11 bases separated the two germline ends. Germline V gene sequence: CDR1 MNHNY, CDR2 SVGAGI (reference sequence). The CDR3 covers 13 residues. CDR3: CASSMDRAYEQYF. CDR3 DNA: TGTGCCAGCAGCATGGACAGAGCCTACGAGCAGTACTTC.

CDR3 DNA sequence: TGTGCCAGCAGCCCAGCCTCATTGACAGGACACTACTTC. Its protein is CASSPASLTGHYF. The rearrangement joins TRBV27 to TRBJ2-4, with D tentatively TRBD1 (6 bases). This CDR3 comprises 13 residues. V lost 6 bases and J 16 bases, leaving 22 bases between the germline ends. Germline-derived CDR1 and CDR2 are MNHEY and SMNVEV (reference sequence).

The chain has TRBV9 and TRBJ2-1; TRBD2 matches at 9 bases. The CDR3 is made up of 19 amino acids. The J segment lost 9 bases and the V segment lost 0 bases, leaving 19 bases of the junction unmatched. The V gene's germline CDR1 is SGDLS and CDR2 YYNGEE. The DNA for the CDR3 is TGTGCCAGCAGCGTAGGTAAGGTCGAGGCTAGCGGGGTACTAAGTGAGCAGTTCTTC. Translation gives CASSVGKVEASGVLSEQFF.

This clone was found once. V gene TRBV10-3 combines with J gene TRBJ1-2; D possibly corresponds to TRBD1 (5 bases). V lost 4 bases to trimming and J lost 6 bases, with 15 bases between them. This CDR3 region has 14 residues. Germline loops: CDR1 ENHRY, CDR2 SYGVKD. CDR3 DNA sequence: TGTGCCATCAGTGCGCCAGGGAACCCCAATGGCTACACCTTC. Translation: CAISAPGNPNGYTF.

The CDR3 loop reads CASSLWGQGPSDTQYF. In nucleotides, the CDR3 is TGTGCCAGCAGTTTATGGGGACAGGGTCCGTCAGATACGCAGTATTTT. The rearrangement uses TRBV28 and TRBJ2-3, with 9 bases aligning to TRBD1. CDR3 size: 16 residues. V was clipped by 0 bases and J by 4 bases; unmatched bases: 5. Germline CDR1 and CDR2: MDHEN and SYDVKM. Full variable domain (rest looked up from reference TRBV28 and TRBJ2-3): DVKVTQSSRYLVKRTGEKVFLECVQDMDHENMFWYRQDPGLGLRLIYFSYDVKMKEKGDIPEGYSVSREKKERFSLILESASTNQTSMYLCASSLWGQGPSDTQYFGPGTRLTVL.

For the CDR3, the DNA is TGTGCCAGCACCTCTTTGGGGGAGGGCCACAATGAGCAGTTCTTC. It translates to CASTSLGEGHNEQFF. V is TRBV27 and J is TRBJ2-1; 7 nucleotides align to TRBD2. Unmatched junction bases numbered 11, after V lost 7 bases and J lost 5 bases. The CDR3 is 15 amino acids. CDR1 is MNHEY and CDR2 is SMNVEV in the germline V gene (reference sequence).

The chain has TRBV5-1 and TRBJ2-1; 10 positions agree with TRBD2. V lost 4 bases to trimming and J lost 5 bases; unmatched junction nucleotides: 6. The length of the CDR3 is 15 residues. Germline lookup yields CDR1 SGHRS and CDR2 YFSETQ. CDR3 in DNA: TGCGCCAGCAGCCACCTAGCGGGAGAAAACAATGAGCAGTTCTTC. Its protein is CASSHLAGENNEQFF.

CDR3 sequence (DNA): TGTGCCAGCAGTTCCGGGACAGGGGGTATTGCGGAAGCTTTCTTT. Protein: CASSSGTGGIAEAFF. The V call is TRBV28, the J call TRBJ1-1, with TRBD1 matching over 11 bases. The V gene end was trimmed by 4 bases and the J gene end by 8 bases; junction bases not matched to a gene: 9. Germline CDR1 reads MDHEN; CDR2 reads SYDVKM. The CDR3 extends over 15 amino acids.

The rearrangement links TRBV29-1 to TRBJ2-1; 14 nucleotides align to TRBD2. Germline V lookup: CDR1 SQVTM, CDR2 ANQGSEA. The CDR3 is 14 residues long. With 3 bases clipped from V and 9 bases from J, the junction kept 4 bases outside the gene matches. CDR3 amino acids: CSVETSGRAVEQFF. CDR3 sequence (DNA): TGCAGCGTTGAGACTAGCGGGAGGGCCGTTGAGCAGTTCTTC.

This clone was detected only once. The CDR3 DNA reads as TGCGCCAGCAGTGGGGGGGCCTACGAGCAGTACTTC. Its protein product is CASSGGAYEQYF. This rearrangement joins TRBV10-2 to TRBJ2-7; tentatively, D is TRBD2 (6 bases). Per the germline V gene, CDR1 is WSHSY and CDR2 is SAAADI. V shed 4 bases and J shed 2 bases, with 6 bases lying between them. The CDR3 runs 12 residues.

This chain uses TRBV18 with TRBJ1-3; D is perhaps TRBD1 (6 bases). V was trimmed by 2 bases and J by 0 bases, leaving 17 bases between them. This CDR3 has 18 residues. Germline CDR1 is KGHSH and CDR2 is LQKENI. CDR3 protein: CASSPFPETGSSGNTIYF. CDR3 bases: TGTGCCAGCTCACCATTTCCGGAGACAGGCAGCTCTGGAAACACCATATATTTT.

V gene TRBV28 combines with J gene TRBJ2-3; D call uncertain. Trimming removed 6 bases at V and 0 bases at J, with 13 bases between. The germline CDR1 and CDR2 sequences are MDHEN and SYDVKM. This CDR3 has 15 residues. CDR3 sequence reads: CASSYGQVSTDTQYF. The CDR3 DNA is TGTGCCAGCAGCTATGGGCAGGTTAGCACAGATACGCAGTATTTT.

The chain has TRBV19 and TRBJ2-7, with D uncertain. Trimming removed 5 bases from V and 11 bases from J, with 13 bases in between. The CDR3 is 11 residues long. Germline CDR1 and CDR2: LNHDA and SQIVND (reference sequence). CDR3: CASSDSDVEYF. CDR3 coding DNA: TGTGCCAGTAGTGACTCAGACGTGGAGTACTTC.

The rearrangement uses TRBV7-8 and TRBJ1-5; perhaps TRBD1 as D (5 bases). Germline-derived CDR1 and CDR2 are SGHVS and FQNEAQ. The length of the CDR3 is 16 residues. Trimming shortened V by 0 bases and J by 3 bases, and 12 bases separated the two germline ends. The CDR3 DNA follows: TGTGCCAGCAGCTTAGCCGTTGCAGGGCCCAATCAGCCCCAGCATTTT. Residues: CASSLAVAGPNQPQHF. Together with reference TRBV7-8 and TRBJ1-5, the CDR3 gives the full variable domain: GAGVSQSPRYKVAKRGQDVALRCDPISGHVSLFWYQQALGQGPEFLTYFQNEAQLDKSGLPSDRFFAERPEGSVSTLKIQRTQQEDSAVYLCASSLAVAGPNQPQHFGDGTRLSIL.

The gene calls are TRBV28 and TRBJ2-5, with 11 bases lining up with TRBD1. The end of the DNA aligns better with TRBJ2-7, so the J call may be wrong. This CDR3 is built from 14 residues. Germline V CDR1 and CDR2: MDHEN, SYDVKM. CDR3 in DNA: TGTGCCAGCAGGTCCGGACAGGGGGCGTACGAGCAGTACTTC. It encodes CASRSGQGAYEQYF.

V usage is TRBV7-2 and J usage is TRBJ2-7; 9 nucleotides match TRBD1. Germline CDR1 is SGHTA and CDR2 is FQGNSA. V lost 6 bases to trimming and J lost 8 bases; unmatched junction nucleotides: 11. This CDR3 spans 14 amino acids. CDR3 region: CASSRGQGPLKQYF. CDR3 coding DNA: TGTGCCAGCAGTCGGGGACAGGGCCCCTTGAAGCAGTACTTC.

J is TRBJ2-3 and V is TRBV7-9; TRBD2 might be the D (5 bases). Germline loops: CDR1 SEHNR, CDR2 FQNEAQ (reference sequence). The CDR3 is made up of 14 amino acids. Trimming cost V 5 bases and J 5 bases, with 14 bases left between them. The CDR3 sequence is CASSLSGGGDTQYF. The CDR3 DNA sequence: TGTGCCAGCAGCCTATCTGGAGGTGGAGATACGCAGTATTTT.

This clone has just a few counts. The chain combines TRBV7-2 with TRBJ1-1; D is possibly TRBD1 (6 bases). Germline loops: CDR1 SGHTA, CDR2 FQGNSA. This CDR3 is built from 15 residues. Trimming left V 0 bases short and J 5 bases short, with 13 bases between. The CDR3 sequence is CASSLAQGRVTEAFF. The CDR3 nucleotides read TGTGCCAGCAGCTTAGCACAGGGCCGAGTGACTGAAGCTTTCTTT.

The V and J genes are TRBV7-9 and TRBJ2-5, with D perhaps TRBD2 (7 bases). The CDR3 spans 15 residues. V was pared by 0 bases and J by 5 bases, with 13 bases between. Germline lookup yields CDR1 SEHNR and CDR2 FQNEAQ (reference sequence). DNA of the CDR3: TGTGCCAGCAGCTTAGCTCGGGGGGCAAGTGAGACCCAGTACTTC. Its protein is CASSLARGASETQYF. Using reference TRBV7-9 and TRBJ2-5 for the parts outside the CDR3, the full variable domain is DTGVSQNPRHKITKRGQNVTFRCDPISEHNRLYWYRQTLGQGPEFLTYFQNEAQLEKSRLLSDRFSAERPKGSFSTLEIQRTEQGDSAMYLCASSLARGASETQYFGPGTRLLVL.

The chain carries TRBV29-1 and TRBJ2-2; tentative D call: TRBD1 (5 bases). Trimming pared 4 bases from V and 0 bases from J, leaving 6 bases between. This CDR3 is 13 amino acids long. Germline V gene lookup returns CDR1 SQVTM and CDR2 ANQGSEA. The CDR3 spells CSVVGANTGELFF. Written as DNA, the CDR3 is TGCAGCGTTGTAGGGGCGAACACCGGGGAGCTGTTTTTT.